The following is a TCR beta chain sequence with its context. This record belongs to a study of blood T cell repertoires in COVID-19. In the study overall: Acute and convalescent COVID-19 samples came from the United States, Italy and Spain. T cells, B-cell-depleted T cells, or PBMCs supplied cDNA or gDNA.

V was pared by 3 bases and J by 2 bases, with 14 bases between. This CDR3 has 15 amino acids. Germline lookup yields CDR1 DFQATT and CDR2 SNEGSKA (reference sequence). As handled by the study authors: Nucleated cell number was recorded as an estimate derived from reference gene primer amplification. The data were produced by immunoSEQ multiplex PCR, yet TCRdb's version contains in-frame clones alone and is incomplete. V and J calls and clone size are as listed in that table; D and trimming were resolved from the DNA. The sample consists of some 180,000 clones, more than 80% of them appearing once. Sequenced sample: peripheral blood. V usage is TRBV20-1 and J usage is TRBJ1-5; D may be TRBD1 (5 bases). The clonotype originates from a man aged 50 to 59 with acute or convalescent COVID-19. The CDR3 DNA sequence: TGCAGTGCTAGTCAGGGCGGCGCGCGCAATCAGCCCCAGCATTTT. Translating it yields CSASQGGARNQPQHF.